What follows is one T cell receptor beta chain and its context. This record belongs to a study of T cell repertoires in cytomegalovirus infection. TCRdb ran MiXCR on the reads and lists one entry per CDR3 protein. The sample shows a few hundred thousand distinct CDR3 sequences, roughly 20% of them seen only once. There are 18 residues in the CDR3. V dropped 4 bases and J dropped 3 bases, with 26 bases sitting between them. Germline V CDR1 and CDR2: SGHDT, YYEEEE. This chain connects TRBV5-6 to TRBJ2-7, with D possibly matching TRBD2 (6 bases). The clonotype originates from a human donor in good health (CMV status not recorded). Some clones in this sample may be carry-over from other donors' samples. The source material was PBMCs. CDR3: CASSPRWPEPGEDYEQYF. In DNA form, the CDR3 reads TGTGCCAGCAGCCCTCGGTGGCCGGAGCCCGGGGAGGACTACGAGCAGTACTTC.